This T cell receptor (beta chain) was observed in a study of Ad26.COV2.S vaccination and SARS-CoV-2 variants. Concerning this clone itself: What it binds is unknown.

The CDR3 sequence is 14 residues long. V shed 2 bases and J shed 7 bases, with 12 bases lying between them. CDR1 and CDR2 (germline): SGHNT, YYREEE (reference sequence). Regarding the study as a whole: Total T cell responses were possibly underestimated by TCR breadth and depth analyses. Non-spike TCR breadth did not differ much between vaccine and placebo recipients. Reports say spike-specific CD8+ and CD4+ T cell responses covered substantial breadth after vaccination. Higher spike-specific TCR breadth was found in vaccine recipients than in placebo recipients.

Profiling relied on immunoSEQ multiplex PCR, and the TCRdb table lists in-frame clones only, not all of them. Among roughly 380,000 clones listed, 90% to 95% were seen once. The receptor comes from a human donor who had recovered from COVID-19. The specimen was peripheral blood, collected after recovery from COVID-19. The chain couples TRBV5-4 to TRBJ2-2; tentative D call: TRBD1 (5 bases). CDR3 nucleotide sequence: TGTGCCAGCAGCTTAATTGGCAGGGTCGGGGAGCTGTTTTTT. Its protein product is CASSLIGRVGELFF.